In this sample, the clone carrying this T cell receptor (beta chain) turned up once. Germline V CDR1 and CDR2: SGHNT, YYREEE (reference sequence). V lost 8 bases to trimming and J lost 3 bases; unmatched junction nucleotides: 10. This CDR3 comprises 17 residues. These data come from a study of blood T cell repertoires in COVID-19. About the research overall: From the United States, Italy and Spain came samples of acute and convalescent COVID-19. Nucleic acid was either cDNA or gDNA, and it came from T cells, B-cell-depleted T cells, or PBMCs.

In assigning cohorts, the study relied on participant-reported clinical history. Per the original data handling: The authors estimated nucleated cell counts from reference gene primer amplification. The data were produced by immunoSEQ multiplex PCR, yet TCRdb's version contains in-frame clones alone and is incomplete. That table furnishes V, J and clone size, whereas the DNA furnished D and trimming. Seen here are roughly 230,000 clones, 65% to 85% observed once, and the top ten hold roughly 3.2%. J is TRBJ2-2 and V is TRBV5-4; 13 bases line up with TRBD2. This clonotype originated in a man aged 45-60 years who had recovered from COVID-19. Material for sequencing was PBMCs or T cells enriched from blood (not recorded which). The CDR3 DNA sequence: TGTGCCAGTGGAGGAACTAGCGGGGGGGCGGACACCGGGGAGCTGTTTTTT. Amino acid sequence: CASGGTSGGADTGELFF. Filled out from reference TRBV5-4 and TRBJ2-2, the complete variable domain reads ETGVTQSPTHLIKTRGQQVTLRCSSQSGHNTVSWYQQALGQGPQFIFQYYREEENGRGNFPPRFSGLQFPNYSSELNVNALELDDSALYLCASGGTSGGADTGELFFGEGSRLTVL.